This T cell receptor beta chain was documented in a study of early T cells in non-severe SARS-CoV-2 infection. Study-level background: Sequencing targeted bulk RNA from unsorted whole blood, leaving chains unpaired. Study-wide results and caveats: Matches to VDJdb favored anti-spike CD8 responses and missed private and CD4 specificities.

This CDR3 is built from 13 residues. The V and J ends lost 3 bases and 3 bases respectively, with 8 bases between them. Germline V gives CDR1 LNHNV, CDR2 YYDKDF (reference sequence). This clonotype has a count of ten or more. The antigen remains unidentified. TCRdb re-called the 5' RACE reads through MiXCR, storing one row per CDR3 protein. The data show around 50,000 distinct CDR3 sequences, around 7.7% seen once. The receptor was derived from an adult who was a healthcare worker with PCR-confirmed SARS-CoV-2 infection or an uninfected control (not recorded which). Sequencing input: whole blood. V is TRBV15 and J is TRBJ1-1; D call uncertain. The DNA of the CDR3 is TGTGCCACCAGCAGTCAGGCAGACACTGAAGCTTTCTTT. This translates into CATSSQADTEAFF.